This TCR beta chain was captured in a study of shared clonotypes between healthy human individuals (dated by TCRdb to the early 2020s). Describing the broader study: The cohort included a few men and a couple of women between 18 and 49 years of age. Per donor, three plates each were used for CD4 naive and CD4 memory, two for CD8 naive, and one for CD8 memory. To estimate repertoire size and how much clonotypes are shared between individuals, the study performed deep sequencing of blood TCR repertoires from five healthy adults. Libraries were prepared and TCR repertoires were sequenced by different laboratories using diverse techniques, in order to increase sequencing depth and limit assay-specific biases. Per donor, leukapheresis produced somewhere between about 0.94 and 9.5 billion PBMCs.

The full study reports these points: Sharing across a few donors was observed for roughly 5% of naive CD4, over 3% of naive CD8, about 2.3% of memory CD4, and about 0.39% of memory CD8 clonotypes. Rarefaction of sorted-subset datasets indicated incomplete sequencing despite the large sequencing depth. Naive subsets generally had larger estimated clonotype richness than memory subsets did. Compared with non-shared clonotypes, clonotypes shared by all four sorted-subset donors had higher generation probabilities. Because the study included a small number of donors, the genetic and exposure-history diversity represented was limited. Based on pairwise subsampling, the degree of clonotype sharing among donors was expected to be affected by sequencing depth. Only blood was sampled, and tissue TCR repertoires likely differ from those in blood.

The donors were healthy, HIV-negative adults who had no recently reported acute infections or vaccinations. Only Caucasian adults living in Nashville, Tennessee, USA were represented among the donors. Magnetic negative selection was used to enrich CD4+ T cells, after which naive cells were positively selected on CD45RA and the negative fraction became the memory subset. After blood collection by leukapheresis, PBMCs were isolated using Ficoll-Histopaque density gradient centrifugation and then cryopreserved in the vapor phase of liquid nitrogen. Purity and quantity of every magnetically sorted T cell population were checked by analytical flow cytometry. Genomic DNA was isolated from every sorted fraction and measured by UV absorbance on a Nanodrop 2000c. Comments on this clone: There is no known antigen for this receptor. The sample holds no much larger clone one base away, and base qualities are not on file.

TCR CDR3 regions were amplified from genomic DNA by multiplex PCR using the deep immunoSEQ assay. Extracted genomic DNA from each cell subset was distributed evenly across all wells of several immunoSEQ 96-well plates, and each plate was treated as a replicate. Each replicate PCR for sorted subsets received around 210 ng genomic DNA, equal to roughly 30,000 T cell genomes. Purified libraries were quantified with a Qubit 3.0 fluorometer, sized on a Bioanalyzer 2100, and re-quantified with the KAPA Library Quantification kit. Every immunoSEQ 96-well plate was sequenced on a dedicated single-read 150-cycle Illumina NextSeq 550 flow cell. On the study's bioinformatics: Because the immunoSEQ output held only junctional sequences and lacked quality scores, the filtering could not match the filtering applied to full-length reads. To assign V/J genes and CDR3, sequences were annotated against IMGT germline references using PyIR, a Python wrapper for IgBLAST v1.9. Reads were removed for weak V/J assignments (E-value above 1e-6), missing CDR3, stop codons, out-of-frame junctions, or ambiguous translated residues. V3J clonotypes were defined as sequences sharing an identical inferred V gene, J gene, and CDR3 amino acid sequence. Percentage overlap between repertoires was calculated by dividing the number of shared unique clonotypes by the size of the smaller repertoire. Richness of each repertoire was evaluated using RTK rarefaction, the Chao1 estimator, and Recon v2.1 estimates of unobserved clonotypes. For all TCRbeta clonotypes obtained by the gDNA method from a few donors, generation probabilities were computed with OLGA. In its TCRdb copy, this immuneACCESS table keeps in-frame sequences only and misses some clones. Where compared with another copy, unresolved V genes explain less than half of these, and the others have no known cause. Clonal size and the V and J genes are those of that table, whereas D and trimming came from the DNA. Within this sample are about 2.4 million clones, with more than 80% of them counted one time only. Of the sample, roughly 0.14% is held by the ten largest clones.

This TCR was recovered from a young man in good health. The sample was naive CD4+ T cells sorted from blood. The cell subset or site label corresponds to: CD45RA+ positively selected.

The base sequence is TGTGCCAGCACCCAGCGGGGGGGAAACACCGGGGAGCTGTTTTTT. Translation gives CASTQRGGNTGELFF. The rearranged chain carries TRBV11-2 and TRBJ2-2; 10 nucleotides in the junction match TRBD2. Trimmed from V: 7 bases; trimmed from J: 2 bases; junction bases lacking a gene match: 4. Reading from cysteine to phenylalanine, the CDR3 counts 15 amino acids. Only the CDR3 DNA stays, 45 bases, in frame from base 1. From the germline V gene, CDR1 is SGHAT and CDR2 is FQNNGV.